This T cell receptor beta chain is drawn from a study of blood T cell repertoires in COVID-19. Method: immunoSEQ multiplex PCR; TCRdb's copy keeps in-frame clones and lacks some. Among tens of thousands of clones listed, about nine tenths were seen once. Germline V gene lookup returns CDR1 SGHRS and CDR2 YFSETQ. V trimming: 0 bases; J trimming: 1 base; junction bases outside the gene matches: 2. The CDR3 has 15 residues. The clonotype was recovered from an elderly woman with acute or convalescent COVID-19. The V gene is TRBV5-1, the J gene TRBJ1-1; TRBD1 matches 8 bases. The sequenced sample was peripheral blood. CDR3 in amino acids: CASSLVGTGNTEAFF. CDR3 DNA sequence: TGCGCCAGCAGCTTGGTAGGGACAGGGAACACTGAAGCTTTCTTT.